This T cell receptor (beta chain) was captured in a study of regulatory T cells. Regulatory (CD25-high CD127-low) and conventional (CD25-low CD127-high) CD4+ T cells were sorted separately. A remark on this clone: Its antigen is unknown.

The study, taken as a whole, reports: In CD3G-deficient patients, conventional CD4+ T cells were enriched for hydrophobic CDR3 residues at positions 6 and 7.

Germline CDR1 LNHDA, CDR2 SQIVND (reference sequence). With 4 bases clipped from V and 1 base from J, the junction kept 6 bases outside the gene matches. This CDR3 has 16 amino acids. The primer mix had 52 TRBV and 13 TRBJ primers. The repertoire was sequenced with immunoSEQ multiplex PCR; TCRdb's copy has only in-frame clones and lacks some. This table holds tens of thousands of clones, roughly 92% found once. The receptor was isolated from a child aged 2 to 9 with CD3G deficiency. Sequencing was performed on conventional CD4+ T cells sorted from blood. The chain combines TRBV19 with TRBJ2-1, with 8 bases matching TRBD2. The CDR3 spells CASSNPGLGSYNEQFF. CDR3 bases: TGTGCCAGTAGTAACCCGGGACTAGGTTCCTACAATGAGCAGTTCTTC.